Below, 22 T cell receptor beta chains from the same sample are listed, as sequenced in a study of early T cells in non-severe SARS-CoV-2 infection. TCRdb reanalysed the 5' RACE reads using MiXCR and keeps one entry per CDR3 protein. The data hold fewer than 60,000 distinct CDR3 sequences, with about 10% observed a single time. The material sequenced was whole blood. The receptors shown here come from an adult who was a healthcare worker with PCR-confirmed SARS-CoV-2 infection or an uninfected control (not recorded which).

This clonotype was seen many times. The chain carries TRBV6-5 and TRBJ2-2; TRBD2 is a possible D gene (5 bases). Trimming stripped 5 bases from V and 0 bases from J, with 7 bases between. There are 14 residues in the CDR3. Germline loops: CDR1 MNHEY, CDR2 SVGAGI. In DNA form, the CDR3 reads TGTGCCAGCAGTACGGACTCGAACACCGGGGAGCTGTTTTTT. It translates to CASSTDSNTGELFF.

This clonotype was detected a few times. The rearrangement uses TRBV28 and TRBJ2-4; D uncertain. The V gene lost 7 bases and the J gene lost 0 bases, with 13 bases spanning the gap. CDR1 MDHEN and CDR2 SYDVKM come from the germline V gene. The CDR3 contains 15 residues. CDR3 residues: CASTEPGLAKNIQYF. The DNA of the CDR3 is TGTGCCAGCACAGAACCCGGGTTAGCCAAAAACATTCAGTACTTC.

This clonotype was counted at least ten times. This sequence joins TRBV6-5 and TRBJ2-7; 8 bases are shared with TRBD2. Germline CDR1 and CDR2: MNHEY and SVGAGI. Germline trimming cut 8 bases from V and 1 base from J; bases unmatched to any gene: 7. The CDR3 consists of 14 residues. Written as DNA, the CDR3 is TGTGCCAGCCGACGCGGGAGGCAATCCTACGAGCAGTACTTC. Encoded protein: CASRRGRQSYEQYF.

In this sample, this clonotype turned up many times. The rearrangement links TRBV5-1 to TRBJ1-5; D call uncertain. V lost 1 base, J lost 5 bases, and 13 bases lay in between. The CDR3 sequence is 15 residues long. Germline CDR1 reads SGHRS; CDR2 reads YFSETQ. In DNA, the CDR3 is TGCGCCAGCAGCTTGTTGGGAACAGTCGATCAGCCCCAGCATTTT. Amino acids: CASSLLGTVDQPQHF. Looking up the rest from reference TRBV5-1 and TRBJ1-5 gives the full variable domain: KAGVTQTPRYLIKTRGQQVTLSCSPISGHRSVSWYQQTPGQGLQFLFEYFSETQRNKGNFPGRFSGRQFSNSRSEMNVSTLELGDSALYLCASSLLGTVDQPQHFGDGTRLSIL.

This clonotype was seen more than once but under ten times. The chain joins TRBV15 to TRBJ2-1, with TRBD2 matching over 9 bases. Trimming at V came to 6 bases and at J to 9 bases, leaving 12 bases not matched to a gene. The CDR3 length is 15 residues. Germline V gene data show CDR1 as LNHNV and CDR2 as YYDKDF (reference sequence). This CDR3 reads CATSVISGSSIEQFF. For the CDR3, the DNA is TGTGCCACCAGTGTAATTAGCGGGAGCAGTATTGAGCAGTTCTTC.

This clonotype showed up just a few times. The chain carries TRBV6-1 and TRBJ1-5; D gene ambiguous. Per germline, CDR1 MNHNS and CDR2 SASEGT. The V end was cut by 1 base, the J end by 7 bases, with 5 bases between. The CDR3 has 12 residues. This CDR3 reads CASSEGLQPQHF. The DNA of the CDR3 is TGTGCCAGCAGTGAAGGATTGCAGCCCCAGCATTTT.

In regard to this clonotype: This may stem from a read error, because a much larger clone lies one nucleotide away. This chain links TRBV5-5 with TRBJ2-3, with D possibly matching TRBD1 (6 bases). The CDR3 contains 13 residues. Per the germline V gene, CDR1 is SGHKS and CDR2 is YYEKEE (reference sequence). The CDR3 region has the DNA TGTGTCAGCAGGGGCCTGGGCACAGATACGCAGTATTTT. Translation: CVSRGLGTDTQYF.

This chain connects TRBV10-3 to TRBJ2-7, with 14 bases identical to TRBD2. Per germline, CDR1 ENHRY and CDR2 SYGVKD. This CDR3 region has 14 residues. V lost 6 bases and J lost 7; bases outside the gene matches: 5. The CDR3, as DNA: TGTGCCATCAGGCCGGGACTAGCGGGAGATGAGCAGTACTTC. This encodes CAIRPGLAGDEQYF.

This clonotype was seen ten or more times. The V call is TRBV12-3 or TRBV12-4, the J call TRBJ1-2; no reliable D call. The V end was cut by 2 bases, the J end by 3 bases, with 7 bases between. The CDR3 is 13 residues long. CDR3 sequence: CASSLSPYYGYTF. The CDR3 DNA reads TGTGCCAGCAGTTTATCCCCGTACTATGGCTACACCTTC.

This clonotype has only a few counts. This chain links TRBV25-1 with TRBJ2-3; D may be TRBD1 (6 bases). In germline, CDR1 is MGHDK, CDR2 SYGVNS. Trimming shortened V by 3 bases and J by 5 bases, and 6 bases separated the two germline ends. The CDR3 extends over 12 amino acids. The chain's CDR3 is CASSDRGDTQYF. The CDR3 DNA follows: TGTGCCAGCAGTGACAGGGGAGATACGCAGTATTTT.

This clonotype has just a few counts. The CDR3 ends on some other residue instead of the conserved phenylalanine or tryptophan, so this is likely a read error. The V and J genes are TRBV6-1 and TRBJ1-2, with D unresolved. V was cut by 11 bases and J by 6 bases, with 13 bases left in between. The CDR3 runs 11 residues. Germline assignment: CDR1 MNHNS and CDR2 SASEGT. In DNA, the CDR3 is TGTGCCTCGGGCCGGTTGGATGGCTACACCCTC. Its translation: CASGRLDGYTL.

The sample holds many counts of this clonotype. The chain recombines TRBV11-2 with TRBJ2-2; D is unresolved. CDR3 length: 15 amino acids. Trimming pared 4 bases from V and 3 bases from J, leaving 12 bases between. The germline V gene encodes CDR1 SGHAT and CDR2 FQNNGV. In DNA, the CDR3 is TGTGCCAGCAGCTCGATTCCGGTGGACACCGGGGAGCTGTTTTTT. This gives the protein CASSSIPVDTGELFF.

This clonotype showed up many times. The CDR3 here is CASSYAGRGEQYF. CDR3 nucleotides: TGTGCCAGCAGTTACGCGGGTCGAGGGGAGCAGTACTTC. The V and J genes are TRBV6-6 and TRBJ2-7, with D maybe TRBD2 (5 bases). Trimming shortened V by 2 bases and J by 7 bases, and 12 bases separated the two germline ends. CDR3 size: 13 residues. Germline lookup yields CDR1 MNHNY and CDR2 SVGAGI (reference sequence).

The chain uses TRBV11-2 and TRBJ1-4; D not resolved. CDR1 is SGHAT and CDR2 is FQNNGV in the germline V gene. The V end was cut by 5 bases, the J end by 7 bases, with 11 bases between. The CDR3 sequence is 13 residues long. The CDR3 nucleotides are TGTGCCAGCAGCACTTACTTGGCTGAAAAACTGTTTTTT. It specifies CASSTYLAEKLFF.

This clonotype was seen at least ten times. This CDR3 reads CASSQKLTQYF. The CDR3 nucleotides read TGTGCCAGCAGCCAAAAGCTGACCCAGTACTTC. This chain links TRBV3-1 with TRBJ2-5; D unresolved. Trimming took 2 bases from V and 7 from J, leaving 5 bases between them. CDR3 length: 11 residues. Germline V gives CDR1 LGHDT, CDR2 YNNKEL (reference sequence).

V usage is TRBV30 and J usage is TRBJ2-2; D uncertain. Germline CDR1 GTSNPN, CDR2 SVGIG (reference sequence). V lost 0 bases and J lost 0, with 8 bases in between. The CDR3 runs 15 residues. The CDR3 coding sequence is TGTGCCTGGAGTGTACTTCGGGCGAACACCGGGGAGCTGTTTTTT. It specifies CAWSVLRANTGELFF.

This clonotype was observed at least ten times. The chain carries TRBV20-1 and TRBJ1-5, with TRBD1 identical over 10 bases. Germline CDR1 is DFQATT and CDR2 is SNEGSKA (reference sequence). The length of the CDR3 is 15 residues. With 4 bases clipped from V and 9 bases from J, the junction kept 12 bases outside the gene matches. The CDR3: CSATVDRGNYRPQHF. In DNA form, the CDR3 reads TGCAGTGCTACCGTGGACAGGGGGAATTACCGGCCCCAGCATTTT.

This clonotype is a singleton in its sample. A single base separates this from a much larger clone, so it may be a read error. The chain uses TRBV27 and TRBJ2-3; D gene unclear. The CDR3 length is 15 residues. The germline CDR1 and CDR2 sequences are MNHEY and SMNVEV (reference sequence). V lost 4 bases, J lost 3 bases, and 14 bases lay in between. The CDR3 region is CASSYIECVTDTQYF. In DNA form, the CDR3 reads TGTGCCAGCAGTTATATAGAATGTGTTACAGATACGCAGTATTTT.

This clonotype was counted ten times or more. Written as DNA, the CDR3 is TGTGCCAGCTCACCGGGGGATAATTCACCCCTCCACTTT. The encoded protein is CASSPGDNSPLHF. The gene calls are TRBV18 and TRBJ1-6; D possibly corresponds to TRBD1 (5 bases). Trimming left V 3 bases short and J 5 bases short, with 5 bases between. Germline V CDR1 and CDR2: KGHSH, LQKENI. The CDR3 length is 13 residues.

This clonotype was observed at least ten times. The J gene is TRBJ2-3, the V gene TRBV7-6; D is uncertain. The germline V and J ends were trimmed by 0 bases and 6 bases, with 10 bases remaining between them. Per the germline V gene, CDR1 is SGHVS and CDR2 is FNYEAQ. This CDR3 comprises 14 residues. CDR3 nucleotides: TGTGCCAGCAGCTTAGCCCCCGCAGCGGATACGCAGTATTTT. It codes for CASSLAPAADTQYF.

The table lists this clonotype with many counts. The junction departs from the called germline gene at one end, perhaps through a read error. In nucleotides, the CDR3 is TGTGCCAGCAGCGTAGGAAGGGGACCCAACTTTGGCTACACCTTC. It yields the protein CASSVGRGPNFGYTF. V and J are TRBV9 and TRBJ1-2; D possibly corresponds to TRBD1 (5 bases). CDR3 length: 15 amino acids. Germline V gene lookup returns CDR1 SGDLS and CDR2 YYNGEE.

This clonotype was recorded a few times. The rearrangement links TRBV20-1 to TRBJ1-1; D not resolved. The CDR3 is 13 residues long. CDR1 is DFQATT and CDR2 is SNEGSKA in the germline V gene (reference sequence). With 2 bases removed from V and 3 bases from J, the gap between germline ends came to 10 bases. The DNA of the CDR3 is TGCAGTGCTAGACAACTCCGAGACACTGAAGCTTTCTTT. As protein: CSARQLRDTEAFF.